This T cell receptor (beta chain) stems from a study of blood T cell repertoires in COVID-19. For the study at large: Acute and convalescent COVID-19 samples came from the United States, Italy and Spain. T cells, B-cell-depleted T cells, or PBMCs supplied cDNA or gDNA.

Original analysis: Reference gene primer amplification yielded estimated nucleated cell counts. Libraries were prepared by immunoSEQ multiplex PCR; TCRdb keeps only in-frame clonotypes and omits some of them. The DNA was the basis for D and trimming; V, J and clone size are from that table. The profile covers about 220,000 clones, with under 90% appearing a single time and 3% to 4% taken by the ten largest. CDR1 and CDR2 (germline): MNHEY, SVGEGT. The CDR3 runs 16 residues. The germline V and J ends were trimmed by 2 bases and 4 bases, with 17 bases remaining between them. Sequencing was done on a sample of peripheral blood. This clonotype was sampled from a woman of 80 years or more with acute or convalescent COVID-19. The chain recombines TRBV6-2 or TRBV6-3 with TRBJ1-1; D is uncertain. CDR3 nucleotides: TGTGCCAGCAGTTACCCCAAAGGCGGGGTTACCACTGAAGCTTTCTTT. Translation gives CASSYPKGGVTTEAFF.